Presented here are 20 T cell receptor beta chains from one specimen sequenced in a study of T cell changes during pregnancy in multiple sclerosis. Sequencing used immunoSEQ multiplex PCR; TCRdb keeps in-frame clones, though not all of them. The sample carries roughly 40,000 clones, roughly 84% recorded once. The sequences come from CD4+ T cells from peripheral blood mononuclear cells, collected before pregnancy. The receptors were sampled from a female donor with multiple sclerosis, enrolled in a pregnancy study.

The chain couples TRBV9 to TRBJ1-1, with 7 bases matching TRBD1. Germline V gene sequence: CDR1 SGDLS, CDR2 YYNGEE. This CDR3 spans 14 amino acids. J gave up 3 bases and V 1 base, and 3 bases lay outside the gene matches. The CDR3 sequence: CASSVTGVDTEAFF. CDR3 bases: TGTGCCAGCAGCGTAACAGGGGTAGACACTGAAGCTTTCTTT. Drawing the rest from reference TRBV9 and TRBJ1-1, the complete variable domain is DSGVTQTPKHLITATGQRVTLRCSPRSGDLSVYWYQQSLDQGLQFLIQYYNGEERAKGNILERFSAQQFPDLHSELNLSSLELGDSALYFCASSVTGVDTEAFFGQGTRLTVV.

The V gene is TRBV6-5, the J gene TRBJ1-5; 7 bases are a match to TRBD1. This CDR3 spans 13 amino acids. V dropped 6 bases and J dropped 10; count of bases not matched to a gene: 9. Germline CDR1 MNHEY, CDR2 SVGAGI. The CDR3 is CASRPGTERPQHF. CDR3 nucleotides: TGTGCCAGCAGACCCGGGACAGAGCGTCCCCAGCATTTT.

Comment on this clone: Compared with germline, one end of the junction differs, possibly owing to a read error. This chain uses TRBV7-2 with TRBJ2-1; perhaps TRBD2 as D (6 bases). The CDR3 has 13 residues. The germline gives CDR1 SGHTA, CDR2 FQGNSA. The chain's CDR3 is CASSQRTPTGVVF. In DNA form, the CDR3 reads TGTGCCAGCAGCCAACGGACACCCACGGGGGTGGTCTTC.

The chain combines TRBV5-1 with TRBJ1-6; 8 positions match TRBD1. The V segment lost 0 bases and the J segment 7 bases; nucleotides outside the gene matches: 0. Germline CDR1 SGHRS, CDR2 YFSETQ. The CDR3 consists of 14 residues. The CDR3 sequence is CASSLGQGNSPLHF. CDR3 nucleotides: TGCGCCAGCAGCTTGGGACAGGGGAATTCACCCCTCCACTTT.

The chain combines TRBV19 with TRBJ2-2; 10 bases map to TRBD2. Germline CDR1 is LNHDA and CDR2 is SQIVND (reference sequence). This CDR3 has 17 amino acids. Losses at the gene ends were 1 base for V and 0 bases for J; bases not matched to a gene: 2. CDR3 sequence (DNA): TGTGCCAGTAGTATAGGGACTAGCGGAACGAACACCGGGGAGCTGTTTTTT. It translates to CASSIGTSGTNTGELFF.

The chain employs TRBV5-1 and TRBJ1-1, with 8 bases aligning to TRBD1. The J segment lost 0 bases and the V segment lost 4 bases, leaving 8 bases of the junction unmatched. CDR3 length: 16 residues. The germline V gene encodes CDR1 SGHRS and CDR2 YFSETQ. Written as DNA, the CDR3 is TGCGCCAGCAGCCGCAGGACAGGGCCCATGAACACTGAAGCTTTCTTT. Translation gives CASSRRTGPMNTEAFF.

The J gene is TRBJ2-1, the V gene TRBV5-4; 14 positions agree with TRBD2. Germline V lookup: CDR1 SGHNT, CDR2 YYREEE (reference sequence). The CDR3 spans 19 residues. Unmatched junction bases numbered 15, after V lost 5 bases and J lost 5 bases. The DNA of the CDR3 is TGTGCCAGCAGTTTTCCTTTGGGACTAGCGGGAGCTCGCCACAATGAGCAGTTCTTC. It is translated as CASSFPLGLAGARHNEQFF.

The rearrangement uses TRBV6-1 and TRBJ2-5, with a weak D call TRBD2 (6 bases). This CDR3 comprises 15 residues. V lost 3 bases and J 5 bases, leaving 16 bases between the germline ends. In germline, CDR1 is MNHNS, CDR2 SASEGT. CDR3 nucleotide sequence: TGTGCCAGCAGTGAGATGAGGGGAGGTGGGGAGACCCAGTACTTC. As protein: CASSEMRGGGETQYF.

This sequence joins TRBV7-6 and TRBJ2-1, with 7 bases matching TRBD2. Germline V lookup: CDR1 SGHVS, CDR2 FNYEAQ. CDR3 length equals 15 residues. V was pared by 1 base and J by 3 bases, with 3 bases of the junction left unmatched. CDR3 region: CASSLVAGLYNEQFF. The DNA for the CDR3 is TGTGCCAGCAGCTTAGTAGCGGGTCTCTACAATGAGCAGTTCTTC. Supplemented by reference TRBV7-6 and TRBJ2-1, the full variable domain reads GAGVSQSPRYKVTKRGQDVALRCDPISGHVSLYWYRQALGQGPEFLTYFNYEAQQDKSGLPNDRFSAERPEGSISTLTIQRTEQRDSAMYRCASSLVAGLYNEQFFGPGTRLTVL.

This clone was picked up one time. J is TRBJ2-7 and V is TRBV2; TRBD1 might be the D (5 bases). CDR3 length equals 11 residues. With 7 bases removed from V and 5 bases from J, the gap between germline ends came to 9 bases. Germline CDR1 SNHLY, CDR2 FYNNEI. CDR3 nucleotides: TGTGCCAGCAACCAGGGCCACGAGCAGTACTTC. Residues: CASNQGHEQYF.

CDR3 bases: TGTGCCAGCAGCTTATCCAGGGAGAACACTGAAGCTTTCTTT. It specifies CASSLSRENTEAFF. The genes are TRBV7-2 and TRBJ1-1; maybe TRBD1 (5 bases). V lost 2 bases and J lost 1, with 8 bases in between. The germline gives CDR1 SGHTA, CDR2 FQGNSA. The CDR3 spans 14 residues.

The CDR3 spells CASSPGLGVPGQETQYF. The CDR3 DNA sequence: TGTGCCAGCTCACCAGGGCTCGGGGTCCCGGGGCAAGAGACCCAGTACTTC. The chain recombines TRBV18 with TRBJ2-5; D might be TRBD2 (5 bases). Germline CDR1 and CDR2: KGHSH and LQKENI. V lost 2 bases to trimming and J lost 2 bases, with 18 bases between them. The CDR3 is 17 residues long.

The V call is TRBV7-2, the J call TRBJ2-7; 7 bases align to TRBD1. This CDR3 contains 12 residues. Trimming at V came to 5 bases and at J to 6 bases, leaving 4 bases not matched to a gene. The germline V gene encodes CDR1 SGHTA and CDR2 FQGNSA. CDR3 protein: CASSAYRGEQYF. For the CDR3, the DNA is TGTGCCAGCAGCGCCTACAGGGGCGAGCAGTACTTC.

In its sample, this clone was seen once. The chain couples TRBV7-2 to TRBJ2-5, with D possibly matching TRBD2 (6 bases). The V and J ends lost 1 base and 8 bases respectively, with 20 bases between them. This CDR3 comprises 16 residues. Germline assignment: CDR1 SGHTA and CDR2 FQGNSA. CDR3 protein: CASSLGTGTLGSTQYF. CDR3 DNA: TGTGCCAGCAGCTTAGGGACCGGGACTCTAGGTAGTACCCAGTACTTC.

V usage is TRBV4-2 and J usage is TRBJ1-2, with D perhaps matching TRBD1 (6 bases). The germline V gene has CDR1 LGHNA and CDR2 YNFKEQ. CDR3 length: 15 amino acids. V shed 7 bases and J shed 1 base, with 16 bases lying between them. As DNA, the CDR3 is TGTGCCAGCACCCCTTTTAAGGACAGTAACTATGGCTACACCTTC. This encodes CASTPFKDSNYGYTF.

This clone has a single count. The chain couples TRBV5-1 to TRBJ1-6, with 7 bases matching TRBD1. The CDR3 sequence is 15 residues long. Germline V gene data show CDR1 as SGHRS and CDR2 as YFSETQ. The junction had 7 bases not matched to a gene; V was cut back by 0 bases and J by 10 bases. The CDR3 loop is CASSLDGDRRSPLHF. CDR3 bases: TGCGCCAGCAGCTTGGACGGGGACAGAAGGTCACCCCTCCACTTT.

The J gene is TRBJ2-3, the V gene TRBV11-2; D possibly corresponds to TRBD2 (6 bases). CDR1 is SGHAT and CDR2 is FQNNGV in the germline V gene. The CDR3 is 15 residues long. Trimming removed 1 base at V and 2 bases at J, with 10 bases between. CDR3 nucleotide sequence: TGTGCCAGCAGCTTAGCGGGGGTCTACACAGATACGCAGTATTTT. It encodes CASSLAGVYTDTQYF.

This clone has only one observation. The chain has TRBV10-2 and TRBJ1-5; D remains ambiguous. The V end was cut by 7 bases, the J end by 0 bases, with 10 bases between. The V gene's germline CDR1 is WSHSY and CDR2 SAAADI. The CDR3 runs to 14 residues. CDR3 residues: CASMGSYSNQPQHF. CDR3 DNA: TGCGCCAGCATGGGGAGTTATAGCAATCAGCCCCAGCATTTT.

This CDR3 reads CASSETGRNEKLFF. The CDR3 DNA is TGTGCCAGCAGTGAGACCGGGAGGAACGAAAAACTGTTTTTT. The rearrangement uses TRBV2 and TRBJ1-4; no firm D call. The germline V gene encodes CDR1 SNHLY and CDR2 FYNNEI. V was pared by 3 bases and J by 8 bases, with 13 bases between. The CDR3 is made up of 14 amino acids.

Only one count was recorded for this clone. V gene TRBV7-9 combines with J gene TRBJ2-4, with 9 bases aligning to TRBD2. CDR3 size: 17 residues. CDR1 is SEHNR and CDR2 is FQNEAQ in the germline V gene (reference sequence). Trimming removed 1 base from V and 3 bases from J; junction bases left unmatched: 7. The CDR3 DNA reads TGTGCCAGCAGCTTAGGAACCCAGCGGGGGGACAAAAACATTCAGTACTTC. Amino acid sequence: CASSLGTQRGDKNIQYF.